These 26 T cell receptor beta chains share one sample of origin, sequenced in a study of patients and donors after allogeneic stem cell transplantation. TCRdb itself ran the RT-PCR reads through MiXCR, one entry per CDR3 protein. Of about 16,000 distinct CDR3 sequences listed, 25% to 30% were seen once; the top ten hold around 35%. The source material was blood, either unsorted or a sorted T cell fraction (not recorded which). Receptor source: a human donor who was either an allogeneic HSCT recipient or a stem cell or donor lymphocyte infusion donor (not recorded which). It is not recorded whose cells these are; they may come from a transplant donor.

This clonotype was seen a handful of times. The rearrangement uses TRBV6-6 and TRBJ1-5; 8 nucleotides line up with TRBD1. The germline V gene has CDR1 MNHNY and CDR2 SVGAGI (reference sequence). V lost 3 bases, J lost 0 bases, and 13 bases stayed unmatched. The CDR3 runs to 19 residues. CDR3 in amino acids: CASSYSTGGIIYSNQPQHF. The CDR3 DNA reads as TGTGCCAGCAGTTATAGTACAGGGGGGATCATTTATAGCAATCAGCCCCAGCATTTT.

The chain joins TRBV12-5 to TRBJ1-1; TRBD1 is a possible D gene (5 bases). The V gene's germline CDR1 is LGHNT and CDR2 FRNRAP. CDR3 length equals 14 residues. V lost 6 bases and J lost 3, with 14 bases in between. The CDR3 reads CASGSQGGDTEAFF. DNA of the CDR3: TGTGCTAGTGGCTCCCAGGGAGGGGACACTGAAGCTTTCTTT.

This clonotype was recorded a few times. This sequence joins TRBV11-2 and TRBJ1-3; 10 positions agree with TRBD1. The CDR3 runs to 17 residues. Germline values: CDR1 SGHAT, CDR2 FQNNGV. J gave up 3 bases and V 0 bases, and 5 bases lay outside the gene matches. The CDR3 is CASSLDGRDRGGNTIYF. In nucleotides, the CDR3 is TGTGCCAGCAGCTTAGATGGGCGGGACAGGGGTGGAAACACCATATATTTT.

This clonotype came up a few times. The V and J genes are TRBV15 and TRBJ1-3, with no clear D. Germline V gene data show CDR1 as LNHNV and CDR2 as YYDKDF (reference sequence). Trimming pared 0 bases from V and 2 bases from J, leaving 8 bases between. The CDR3 consists of 15 residues. The CDR3 DNA sequence: TGTGCCACCAGCAGAGAGGCGGGCGCTGGAAACACCATATATTTT. Translated: CATSREAGAGNTIYF.

The rearrangement joins TRBV7-9 to TRBJ1-2; the D gene is possibly TRBD1 (5 bases). Germline CDR1 reads SEHNR; CDR2 reads FQNEAQ (reference sequence). The CDR3 runs 14 residues. Trimming shortened V by 3 bases and J by 3 bases, and 11 bases separated the two germline ends. CDR3 region: CASSLLTGDYGYTF. CDR3 DNA: TGTGCCAGCAGCTTGCTTACAGGAGACTATGGCTACACCTTC.

This clonotype is medium-sized by share. The rearrangement uses TRBV6-6 and TRBJ1-5; tentative D call: TRBD1 (6 bases). Trimming took 5 bases from V and 4 from J, leaving 15 bases between them. The CDR3 sequence is 15 residues long. The germline V gene has CDR1 MNHNY and CDR2 SVGAGI (reference sequence). The CDR3 nucleotides read TGTGCCAGCAGTCACCGGGACACGGATAATCAGCCCCAGCATTTT. This codes for CASSHRDTDNQPQHF.

The chain recombines TRBV3-1 with TRBJ1-1; D gene unclear. This CDR3 is 15 amino acids long. CDR1 and CDR2 (germline): LGHDT, YNNKEL (reference sequence). V was pared by 4 bases and J by 1 base, with 13 bases between. The CDR3 region has the DNA TGTGCCAGCAGCCCGACATTTCCCGGGAACACTGAAGCTTTCTTT. It yields the protein CASSPTFPGNTEAFF.

The chain employs TRBV18 and TRBJ1-6; TRBD1 matches 7 bases. Trimming cost V 6 bases and J 6 bases; bases outside gene matches: 5. The CDR3 is made up of 14 amino acids. CDR1 and CDR2 (germline): KGHSH, LQKENI. CDR3: CASSPDRANSPLHF. For the CDR3, the DNA is TGTGCCAGCTCTCCTGACAGGGCTAATTCACCCCTCCACTTT. The full variable domain, completed using reference TRBV18 and TRBJ1-6, is NAGVMQNPRHLVRRRGQEARLRCSPMKGHSHVYWYRQLPEEGLKFMVYLQKENIIDESGMPKERFSAEFPKEGPSILRIQQVVRGDSAAYFCASSPDRANSPLHFGNGTRLTVT.

The CDR3 DNA reads TGTGCCAGCAGTTTAGGAGGTTCCAATCAGCCCCAGCATTTT. Amino acid sequence: CASSLGGSNQPQHF. The V gene is TRBV28, the J gene TRBJ1-5; D unclear. CDR1 is MDHEN, CDR2 SYDVKM, per germline. The length of the CDR3 is 14 residues. Trimming took off 2 bases at V and 3 bases at J, with 8 bases between the two ends.

This chain connects TRBV20-1 to TRBJ1-1; weak D call: TRBD1 (6 bases). Germline V gives CDR1 DFQATT, CDR2 SNEGSKA (reference sequence). CDR3 size: 14 residues. V dropped 2 bases and J dropped 1 base, with 11 bases sitting between them. CDR3 bases: TGCAGTGCTAGAAGGGGGGCTGGGAACACTGAAGCTTTCTTT. This sequence encodes CSARRGAGNTEAFF.

This clonotype was counted between two and nine times. The chain employs TRBV18 and TRBJ1-4; 7 nucleotides align to TRBD1. CDR1 is KGHSH and CDR2 is LQKENI in the germline V gene. V was pared by 1 base and J by 6 bases, with 5 bases of the junction left unmatched. This CDR3 contains 15 residues. DNA for the CDR3: TGTGCCAGCTCACCACGAGGGGGCAATGATGAAAAACTGTTTTTT. It is translated as CASSPRGGNDEKLFF.

This rearrangement joins TRBV6-6 to TRBJ1-6; a possible D gene is TRBD1 (6 bases). The V gene lost 2 bases and the J gene lost 6 bases, with 14 bases spanning the gap. Germline CDR1 MNHNY, CDR2 SVGAGI (reference sequence). The CDR3 has 16 residues. The CDR3 loop is CASSYPTGGGNSPLHF. In nucleotides, the CDR3 is TGTGCCAGCAGTTACCCGACAGGAGGTGGTAATTCACCCCTCCACTTT.

This clonotype appeared a few times. The rearrangement links TRBV7-2 to TRBJ1-1, with D unresolved. V was clipped by 1 base and J by 1 base, with 10 bases between them. This CDR3 has 15 amino acids. The germline CDR1 and CDR2 sequences are SGHTA and FQGNSA. The CDR3 loop is CASSLVFPPNTEAFF. CDR3 DNA: TGTGCCAGCAGCTTAGTGTTCCCCCCGAACACTGAAGCTTTCTTT.

The chain carries TRBV18 and TRBJ1-5; D is unclear. V was cut by 1 base and J by 6 bases, with 7 bases left in between. The CDR3 sequence is 13 residues long. CDR1 is KGHSH, CDR2 LQKENI, per germline. Here the CDR3 reads CASSPQEGQPQHF. The DNA for the CDR3 is TGTGCCAGCTCACCACAGGAAGGTCAGCCCCAGCATTTT.

The rearrangement joins TRBV5-1 to TRBJ1-6; TRBD1 matches 8 bases. V dropped 0 bases and J dropped 10; count of bases not matched to a gene: 3. In germline, CDR1 is SGHRS, CDR2 YFSETQ. The CDR3 contains 14 residues. The CDR3 DNA is TGCGCCAGCAGCTTGGGGACAGGGCCCTCACCCCTCCACTTT. This gives the protein CASSLGTGPSPLHF.

The rearrangement joins TRBV9 to TRBJ2-1; 10 positions agree with TRBD1. Germline assignment: CDR1 SGDLS and CDR2 YYNGEE. The CDR3 covers 15 residues. The J segment lost 9 bases and the V segment lost 3 bases, leaving 9 bases of the junction unmatched. The CDR3 bases are TGTGCCAGCAGCGCTCCCGGGACAGGGGTGGTTGAGCAGTTCTTC. The encoded protein is CASSAPGTGVVEQFF.

The DNA of the CDR3 is TGTGCCAGCAGCTTGGTGCTAGCGGGGGCCCTCCAAGAGACCCAGTACTTC. It codes for CASSLVLAGALQETQYF. The J gene is TRBJ2-5, the V gene TRBV5-6; TRBD2 agrees at 10 bases. The CDR3 loop spans 17 amino acids. Trimming removed 0 bases from V and 1 base from J; junction bases left unmatched: 6. CDR1 and CDR2 (germline): SGHDT, YYEEEE. The full variable domain, rest sourced from reference TRBV5-6 and TRBJ2-5, is DAGVTQSPTHLIKTRGQQVTLRCSPKSGHDTVSWYQQALGQGPQFIFQYYEEEERQRGNFPDRFSGHQFPNYSSELNVNALLLGDSALYLCASSLVLAGALQETQYFGPGTRLLVL.

Ten or more counts support this clonotype. V and J are TRBV20-1 and TRBJ1-1; D gene uncertain. Germline V lookup: CDR1 DFQATT, CDR2 SNEGSKA (reference sequence). V gave up 3 bases and J gave up 1 base, with 9 bases separating them. This CDR3 is built from 13 residues. DNA of the CDR3: TGCAGTGCTAGTAGGCAGAAGAACACTGAAGCTTTCTTT. Encoded protein: CSASRQKNTEAFF.

In its sample, this clonotype was seen a few times. This chain connects TRBV5-6 to TRBJ1-2; D uncertain. Germline-derived CDR1 and CDR2 are SGHDT and YYEEEE. Trimming pared 1 base from V and 7 bases from J, leaving 20 bases between. The CDR3 is 16 residues long. The CDR3 coding sequence is TGTGCCAGCAGCTTGATTGGGTCGCCTATGGCCCGTGGCTACACCTTC. Protein: CASSLIGSPMARGYTF.

This clonotype was picked up a small number of times. This chain uses TRBV20-1 with TRBJ1-5; TRBD1 matches 7 bases. The V segment lost 6 bases and the J segment 5 bases; nucleotides outside the gene matches: 10. The CDR3 covers 14 residues. In germline, CDR1 is DFQATT, CDR2 SNEGSKA (reference sequence). The CDR3 spells CSAPGTAYYQPQHF. The CDR3 nucleotides read TGCAGTGCCCCGGGGACAGCCTACTATCAGCCCCAGCATTTT.

The chain recombines TRBV2 with TRBJ1-1; a possible D gene is TRBD1 (6 bases). V lost 5 bases and J lost 5, with 12 bases in between. The CDR3 contains 13 residues. Germline V CDR1 and CDR2: SNHLY, FYNNEI. The CDR3 spells CASSFDRWTEAFF. The DNA for the CDR3 is TGTGCCAGCAGTTTCGACAGGTGGACTGAAGCTTTCTTT. Full variable domain (outside the CDR3, taken from reference TRBV2 and TRBJ1-1): EPEVTQTPSHQVTQMGQEVILRCVPISNHLYFYWYRQILGQKVEFLVSFYNNEISEKSEIFDDQFSVERPDGSNFTLKIRSTKLEDSAMYFCASSFDRWTEAFFGQGTRLTVV.

J is TRBJ1-2 and V is TRBV7-9; D may be TRBD1 (6 bases). The CDR3 totals 13 residues. Trimming removed 5 bases at V and 4 bases at J, with 11 bases between. Per germline, CDR1 SEHNR and CDR2 FQNEAQ (reference sequence). Here the CDR3 reads CASSAKGVYGYTF. CDR3 DNA sequence: TGTGCCAGCAGCGCCAAGGGGGTCTATGGCTACACCTTC.

The chain joins TRBV5-1 to TRBJ1-2; D is perhaps TRBD1 (6 bases). The CDR3 is 13 residues long. Per the germline V gene, CDR1 is SGHRS and CDR2 is YFSETQ. V was clipped by 4 bases and J by 3 bases, with 10 bases between them. As DNA, the CDR3 is TGCGCCAGCAGCCCGGACAGCCACTATGGCTACACCTTC. Amino acid sequence: CASSPDSHYGYTF.

This clonotype was counted ten times or more. CDR3 sequence (DNA): TGTGCCAGCAGCCAAGAATGGGGGGAGATGAACACTGAAGCTTTCTTT. Protein: CASSQEWGEMNTEAFF. The rearrangement joins TRBV4-2 to TRBJ1-1, with D possibly matching TRBD1 (5 bases). Germline loops: CDR1 LGHNA, CDR2 YNFKEQ. This CDR3 region has 16 residues. The V gene lost 0 bases and the J gene lost 0 bases, with 11 bases spanning the gap.

Within the sample, this clonotype is medium-sized (0.01 to 0.1%). The chain employs TRBV5-1 and TRBJ1-1; D uncertain. CDR3 length: 13 residues. CDR1 is SGHRS and CDR2 is YFSETQ in the germline V gene. The ends were cut back, 2 bases at V and 0 bases at J, with 5 bases in the middle. The chain's CDR3 is CASSLTVNTEAFF. The CDR3 nucleotides are TGCGCCAGCAGCTTAACAGTGAACACTGAAGCTTTCTTT.

The table lists this clonotype with many counts. The chain carries TRBV20-1 and TRBJ2-7; D not resolved. This CDR3 has 13 amino acids. Germline V gene sequence: CDR1 DFQATT, CDR2 SNEGSKA (reference sequence). Deletions cut 3 bases from V and 2 bases from J, with 11 bases between. DNA for the CDR3: TGCAGTGCTAGTAGTTTTGGACCCTACGAGCAGTACTTC. Its protein product is CSASSFGPYEQYF.